This T cell receptor beta chain comes out of a study of blood T cell repertoires in COVID-19. The method was immunoSEQ multiplex PCR; TCRdb's version includes in-frame clones alone and lacks a portion of them. The sample lists approximately 400,000 clones, roughly 80% occurring once. This CDR3 is 15 amino acids long. Germline V lookup: CDR1 SNHLY, CDR2 FYNNEI. V shed 7 bases and J shed 5 bases, with 20 bases lying between them. Source material: peripheral blood. The clonotype originates from a human donor with acute or convalescent COVID-19. The donor label of this sample is uncertain. This chain links TRBV2 with TRBJ1-1, with a possible D match to TRBD1 (6 bases). The CDR3 bases are TGTGCCAGCAACAGACAGGTAGCACCACGGACTGAAGCTTTCTTT. Translating gives CASNRQVAPRTEAFF.